These 17 T cell receptor beta chains originate from one sample sequenced in a study of T cell responses to AZD1222 COVID-19 vaccine. Clones were read by immunoSEQ multiplex PCR, and TCRdb kept only the in-frame ones, dropping some. The profile shows some 130,000 clones, 91% of them singletons. The sample here was peripheral blood, taken on day 0 of AZD1222 vaccination. The receptor source for this set is an adult in good health.

The V gene is TRBV9, the J gene TRBJ1-6; the D gene is possibly TRBD1 (6 bases). Germline lookup yields CDR1 SGDLS and CDR2 YYNGEE. The ends were cut back, 4 bases at V and 8 bases at J, with 10 bases in the middle. The length of the CDR3 is 13 residues. The chain's CDR3 is CASSLWTDSPLHF. For the CDR3, the DNA is TGTGCCAGCAGCCTTTGGACAGATTCACCCCTCCACTTT.

This clone appeared a single time. The V and J genes are TRBV7-9 and TRBJ2-7, with 7 bases lining up with TRBD1. This CDR3 region has 13 residues. Germline V gives CDR1 SEHNR, CDR2 FQNEAQ (reference sequence). J gave up 3 bases and V 5 bases, and 4 bases lay outside the gene matches. CDR3 DNA sequence: TGTGCCAGCAGCCCGGGACAGTACTACGAGCAGTACTTC. This encodes CASSPGQYYEQYF.

The chain links TRBV7-9 to TRBJ2-7, with D unresolved. The V end was cut by 1 base, the J end by 7 bases, with 26 bases between. There are 18 residues in the CDR3. The germline gives CDR1 SEHNR, CDR2 FQNEAQ (reference sequence). CDR3 DNA: TGTGCCAGCAGCTTAGTATATGGGGTCCAGACCACAATTGAAGAGCAGTACTTC. Its translation: CASSLVYGVQTTIEEQYF.

This chain joins TRBV5-1 and TRBJ2-5; 7 nucleotides agree with TRBD2. Germline CDR1 and CDR2: SGHRS and YFSETQ. V was pared by 3 bases and J by 3 bases, with 5 bases of the junction left unmatched. The CDR3 consists of 14 residues. The CDR3 region has the DNA TGCGCCAGCAGCTCCCCGGGGAGGGAAGAGACCCAGTACTTC. This codes for CASSSPGREETQYF. The full variable domain, with the rest looked up from reference TRBV5-1 and TRBJ2-5, is KAGVTQTPRYLIKTRGQQVTLSCSPISGHRSVSWYQQTPGQGLQFLFEYFSETQRNKGNFPGRFSGRQFSNSRSEMNVSTLELGDSALYLCASSSPGREETQYFGPGTRLLVL.

This chain uses TRBV27 with TRBJ2-7; 7 bases map to TRBD1. J gave up 2 bases and V 8 bases, and 18 bases lay outside the gene matches. CDR3 length: 17 residues. Germline V gene lookup returns CDR1 MNHEY and CDR2 SMNVEV (reference sequence). CDR3 in amino acids: CASPTQRKTGTPYEQYF. CDR3 DNA: TGTGCCAGCCCAACCCAAAGGAAGACAGGGACCCCCTACGAGCAGTACTTC.

This chain links TRBV19 with TRBJ2-7, with D unclear. Germline-derived CDR1 and CDR2 are LNHDA and SQIVND (reference sequence). Trimming took 1 base from V and 7 from J, leaving 11 bases between them. This CDR3 contains 13 residues. The CDR3 DNA reads TGTGCCAGTAGTATAGGGAGTATCGGTGAGCAGTACTTC. Its protein product is CASSIGSIGEQYF.

This clone came up once. This chain's CDR3 is CATSSGKGLGYGYTF. DNA of the CDR3: TGTGCCACCAGCTCCGGAAAGGGACTGGGCTATGGCTACACCTTC. The chain links TRBV15 to TRBJ1-2; D possibly corresponds to TRBD1 (5 bases). The CDR3 has 15 amino acids. Germline CDR1 LNHNV, CDR2 YYDKDF (reference sequence). The V end lost 5 bases, the J end lost 4 bases, and 17 bases lay between the germline ends.

The chain has TRBV12-5 and TRBJ2-5; possible D gene TRBD2, 6 bases. Germline V gene lookup returns CDR1 LGHNT and CDR2 FRNRAP. With 1 base removed from V and 5 bases from J, the gap between germline ends came to 14 bases. This CDR3 has 15 residues. The chain's CDR3 is CASGLGLVAGETQYF. Written as DNA, the CDR3 is TGTGCTAGTGGTTTGGGACTAGTGGCTGGGGAGACCCAGTACTTC. The complete variable domain, with remaining parts taken from reference TRBV12-5 and TRBJ2-5, reads DARVTQTPRHKVTEMGQEVTMRCQPILGHNTVFWYRQTMMQGLELLAYFRNRAPLDDSGMPKDRFSAEMPDATLATLKIQPSEPRDSAVYFCASGLGLVAGETQYFGPGTRLLVL.

This chain links TRBV13 with TRBJ2-7; D ambiguous. This CDR3 contains 17 residues. Germline-derived CDR1 and CDR2 are PRHDT and FYEKMQ (reference sequence). The V end lost 1 base, the J end lost 2 bases, and 18 bases lay between the germline ends. The CDR3 loop reads CASSLVGSLPRAYEQYF. The CDR3 coding sequence is TGTGCCAGCAGCTTAGTGGGGTCCCTGCCTAGAGCCTACGAGCAGTACTTC.

This clone was seen more than once but under ten times. V gene TRBV6-5 combines with J gene TRBJ2-7, with 12 bases lining up with TRBD2. The CDR3 is 16 amino acids. Germline V gene lookup returns CDR1 MNHEY and CDR2 SVGAGI. J was trimmed by 2 bases and V by 2 bases; bases with no gene match: 4. In DNA, the CDR3 is TGTGCCAGCAGTTACCGGACTAGCGGGATCCCCTACGAGCAGTACTTC. It codes for CASSYRTSGIPYEQYF.

The chain combines TRBV5-1 with TRBJ2-7; 8 bases fit TRBD1. Germline V lookup: CDR1 SGHRS, CDR2 YFSETQ. Losses at the gene ends were 3 bases for V and 0 bases for J; bases not matched to a gene: 2. The CDR3 consists of 14 residues. The CDR3 is CASSSTGGSYEQYF. For the CDR3, the DNA is TGCGCCAGCAGCTCCACAGGGGGCTCCTACGAGCAGTACTTC.

In its sample, this clone was seen once. The chain joins TRBV7-2 to TRBJ1-6; no definite D call. The CDR3 spans 13 residues. The germline V gene has CDR1 SGHTA and CDR2 FQGNSA. Trimming cost V 4 bases and J 5 bases, with 6 bases left between them. Here the CDR3 DNA reads TGTGCCAGCAGCTGGCGGGATAATTCACCCCTCCACTTT. Translation gives CASSWRDNSPLHF.

The chain combines TRBV29-1 with TRBJ2-7, with no clear D. V lost 7 bases and J 3 bases, leaving 13 bases between the germline ends. From germline, CDR1 is SQVTM and CDR2 ANQGSEA. The CDR3 totals 12 residues. CDR3 region: CSAKVGYYEQYF. CDR3 nucleotide sequence: TGCAGCGCAAAAGTGGGGTACTACGAGCAGTACTTC.

The chain couples TRBV7-2 to TRBJ1-6; D unclear. Trimming removed 5 bases at V and 8 bases at J, with 13 bases between. This CDR3 is built from 14 residues. Germline CDR1 SGHTA, CDR2 FQGNSA. The CDR3 DNA follows: TGTGCCAGCAGCCTGAAAGCTGTAGATTCACCCCTCCACTTT. As protein: CASSLKAVDSPLHF.

This clone was recorded only once. The V call is TRBV5-4, the J call TRBJ1-2; possibly TRBD1 for D (5 bases). Germline V gene sequence: CDR1 SGHNT, CDR2 YYREEE (reference sequence). The CDR3 covers 14 residues. The germline V and J ends were trimmed by 0 bases and 7 bases, with 13 bases remaining between them. Here the CDR3 DNA reads TGTGCCAGCAGCTTGGGTGGGGACCGTGGTGGCTACACCTTC. Translating gives CASSLGGDRGGYTF.

This chain connects TRBV4-3 to TRBJ1-1; weak D call: TRBD1 (5 bases). This CDR3 has 15 amino acids. V shed 2 bases and J shed 1 base, with 11 bases lying between them. The germline V gene encodes CDR1 LGHNA and CDR2 YSLEER. The CDR3 is CASSQRGAANTEAFF. The CDR3 bases are TGCGCCAGCAGCCAACGTGGGGCGGCGAACACTGAAGCTTTCTTT.

This clone was recorded once. The chain recombines TRBV4-1 with TRBJ2-7, with 8 bases aligning to TRBD1. CDR1 and CDR2 from the germline V gene are MGHRA and YSYEKL. V lost 3 bases and J lost 2; bases outside the gene matches: 3. The CDR3 is made up of 14 amino acids. This chain's CDR3 is CASSQSDRAYEQYF. As DNA, the CDR3 is TGCGCCAGCAGCCAGTCGGACAGGGCCTACGAGCAGTACTTC.